Below, 15 T cell receptor beta chains from the same sample are listed, as sequenced in a study of identical twins. From the 5' RACE reads, TCRdb called clonotypes with MiXCR, one entry per CDR3 protein. The sample lists 540,000 or so distinct CDR3 sequences, approximately 20% occurring once. Another study also made use of these data, one on yellow fever vaccine responses in identical twins.

The sequenced sample was CD4+ T cells sorted from blood. The receptors come from a woman between 18 and 30 years old in good health.

V usage is TRBV6-1 and J usage is TRBJ2-1; 12 bases align to TRBD2. After removal of 5 bases from V and 6 bases from J, the junction contained 8 bases not matched to a gene. The CDR3 runs 16 residues. Germline loops: CDR1 MNHNS, CDR2 SASEGT. The CDR3 DNA sequence: TGTGCCAGCAGTCTCCGGACTAGCGGGGCTCCCAATGAGCAGTTCTTC. Its translation: CASSLRTSGAPNEQFF.

V is TRBV4-1 and J is TRBJ2-2, with TRBD2 matching 14 bases. CDR1 MGHRA and CDR2 YSYEKL come from the germline V gene. With V trimmed by 1 base and J by 6 bases, 7 bases remained unmatched. CDR3 size: 18 residues. The CDR3, as DNA: TGCGCCAGCAGCCAAGGGGGGACTAGCGGGAGAATGCCCGGGGAGCTGTTTTTT. The encoded protein is CASSQGGTSGRMPGELFF.

In this sample, this clonotype turned up a few times. The V gene is TRBV6-6, the J gene TRBJ1-5, with D unresolved. The germline V gene has CDR1 MNHNY and CDR2 SVGAGI (reference sequence). Deletions cut 7 bases from V and 9 bases from J, with 16 bases between. The CDR3 has 13 amino acids. DNA for the CDR3: TGTGCCAGCATCATGGACGGACTCGGGCCCCAGCATTTT. This codes for CASIMDGLGPQHF.

The chain is built from TRBV12-3 or TRBV12-4 and TRBJ2-5; no firm D call. V lost 5 bases and J lost 2, with 18 bases in between. The CDR3 contains 16 residues. CDR3 sequence: CASSLGRLKGQETQYF. CDR3 nucleotide sequence: TGTGCCAGCAGTCTAGGCCGTCTCAAAGGACAAGAGACCCAGTACTTC.

This clonotype was seen repeatedly, ten times or more. The chain carries TRBV20-1 and TRBJ2-3, with D perhaps matching TRBD1 (6 bases). Germline assignment: CDR1 DFQATT and CDR2 SNEGSKA (reference sequence). The length of the CDR3 is 11 residues. As DNA, the CDR3 is TGCAGCGCCAGCAGGGGAGATACGCAGTATTTT. Translation: CSASRGDTQYF.

This clonotype has only a few counts. CDR3 DNA sequence: TGTGCCAGTAGTCCCTCCCTCACCGGGGAGCTGTTTTTT. Translating gives CASSPSLTGELFF. The chain joins TRBV19 to TRBJ2-2; D call uncertain. CDR1 LNHDA and CDR2 SQIVND come from the germline V gene (reference sequence). Trimming cost V 5 bases and J 4 bases, with 8 bases left between them. The CDR3 consists of 13 residues.

There are a few counts of this clonotype. The chain is built from TRBV27 and TRBJ1-5; TRBD1 might be the D (5 bases). The V and J ends lost 3 bases and 1 base respectively, with 22 bases between them. The CDR3 has 19 residues. Germline assignment: CDR1 MNHEY and CDR2 SMNVEV (reference sequence). The CDR3 loop reads CASSFRGPGLGRSNQPQHF. CDR3 nucleotides: TGTGCCAGCAGTTTTAGGGGTCCGGGACTGGGTAGAAGCAATCAGCCCCAGCATTTT.

This chain uses TRBV12-3 or TRBV12-4 with TRBJ2-3; 13 nucleotides match TRBD2. CDR3 length: 17 residues. The V gene end was trimmed by 6 bases and the J gene end by 2 bases; junction bases not matched to a gene: 8. CDR3 bases: TGTGCCAGCAGGCCATTCGGGACTAGCGGGACCACAGATACGCAGTATTTT. Protein product: CASRPFGTSGTTDTQYF.

This clonotype was picked up a small number of times. The V and J genes are TRBV11-2 and TRBJ2-3, with D maybe TRBD1 (6 bases). Germline V gene lookup returns CDR1 SGHAT and CDR2 FQNNGV. The V end lost 3 bases, the J end lost 5 bases, and 9 bases lay between the germline ends. The length of the CDR3 is 13 residues. The CDR3 is CASSFTGIDTQYF. The CDR3 DNA is TGTGCCAGCAGCTTCACAGGGATAGATACGCAGTATTTT. The variable domain in full, completed from reference TRBV11-2 and TRBJ2-3, reads EAGVAQSPRYKIIEKRQSVAFWCNPISGHATLYWYQQILGQGPKLLIQFQNNGVVDDSQLPKDRFSAERLKGVDSTLKIQPAKLEDSAVYLCASSFTGIDTQYFGPGTRLTVL.

The V gene is TRBV20-1, the J gene TRBJ2-7, with 7 bases that match TRBD2. CDR3 length equals 13 residues. V gave up 3 bases and J gave up 2 bases; unmatched junction bases: 4. CDR1 and CDR2 from the germline V gene are DFQATT and SNEGSKA (reference sequence). For the CDR3, the DNA is TGCAGTGCTAGCGGGGGGAGGGCCTACGAGCAGTACTTC. The encoded protein is CSASGGRAYEQYF.

This clonotype was counted a few times. The chain employs TRBV2 and TRBJ2-2; unclear D gene. The CDR3 consists of 16 residues. CDR1 is SNHLY, CDR2 FYNNEI, per germline. With 3 bases removed from V and 1 base from J, the gap between germline ends came to 12 bases. CDR3 DNA sequence: TGTGCCAGCAGTGAGGGATTAGCTGGGAACACCGGGGAGCTGTTTTTT. This gives the protein CASSEGLAGNTGELFF.

This clonotype showed up many times. The rearrangement links TRBV20-1 to TRBJ2-3; 8 nucleotides line up with TRBD2. This CDR3 region has 16 residues. V lost 6 bases to trimming and J lost 3 bases; unmatched junction nucleotides: 14. Germline-derived CDR1 and CDR2 are DFQATT and SNEGSKA (reference sequence). CDR3 region: CSAQNPTSVMTDTQYF. The CDR3 DNA reads as TGCAGTGCACAAAACCCGACTAGCGTGATGACAGATACGCAGTATTTT.

The chain has TRBV20-1 and TRBJ2-5, with TRBD2 matching over 7 bases. J gave up 7 bases and V 5 bases, and 10 bases lay outside the gene matches. This CDR3 has 13 amino acids. Germline V gene data show CDR1 as DFQATT and CDR2 as SNEGSKA (reference sequence). In DNA, the CDR3 is TGCAGTGCTGAACCCGGACTAGGGGTGACCCAGTACTTC. Residues: CSAEPGLGVTQYF.

This chain joins TRBV2 and TRBJ2-5; the D gene is possibly TRBD2 (6 bases). V dropped 6 bases and J dropped 3 bases, with 11 bases sitting between them. Germline V lookup: CDR1 SNHLY, CDR2 FYNNEI. The CDR3 spans 13 residues. CDR3 residues: CASRSRREETQYF. DNA of the CDR3: TGTGCCAGCAGAAGTCGGAGGGAAGAGACCCAGTACTTC.

The rearrangement links TRBV6-1 to TRBJ2-7; TRBD1 or TRBD2 may be the D gene (6 bases each). Germline V CDR1 and CDR2: MNHNS, SASEGT. The CDR3 length is 15 residues. V lost 1 base, J lost 9 bases, and 19 bases lay in between. The chain's CDR3 is CASSEGGTLTRGQYF. The CDR3 region has the DNA TGTGCCAGCAGTGAAGGCGGGACATTAACGCGAGGGCAGTACTTC.